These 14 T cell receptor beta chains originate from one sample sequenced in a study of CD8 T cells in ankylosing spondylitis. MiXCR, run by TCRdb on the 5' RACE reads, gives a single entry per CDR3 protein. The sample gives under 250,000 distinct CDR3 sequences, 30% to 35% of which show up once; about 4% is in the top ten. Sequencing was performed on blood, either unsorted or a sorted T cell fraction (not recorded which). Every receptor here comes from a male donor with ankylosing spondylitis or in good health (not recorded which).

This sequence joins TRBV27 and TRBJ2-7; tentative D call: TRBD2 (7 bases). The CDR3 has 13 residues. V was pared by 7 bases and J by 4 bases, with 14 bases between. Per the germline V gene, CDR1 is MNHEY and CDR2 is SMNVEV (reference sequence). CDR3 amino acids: CASTTRGAYEQYF. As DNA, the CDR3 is TGTGCCAGCACCACTCGGGGGGCTTACGAGCAGTACTTC.

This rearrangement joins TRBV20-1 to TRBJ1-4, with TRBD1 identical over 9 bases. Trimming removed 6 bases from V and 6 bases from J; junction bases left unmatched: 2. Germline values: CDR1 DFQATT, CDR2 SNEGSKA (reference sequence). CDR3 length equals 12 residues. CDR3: CSAGTGYEKLFF. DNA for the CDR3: TGCAGTGCGGGGACAGGGTATGAAAAACTGTTTTTT.

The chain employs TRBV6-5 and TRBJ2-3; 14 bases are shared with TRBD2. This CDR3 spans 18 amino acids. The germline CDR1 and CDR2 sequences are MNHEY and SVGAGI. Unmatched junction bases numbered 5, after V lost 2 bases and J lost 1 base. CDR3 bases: TGTGCCAGCAGTTACGAGCCGGGACTAGCGGGGGGCACAGATACGCAGTATTTT. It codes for CASSYEPGLAGGTDTQYF.

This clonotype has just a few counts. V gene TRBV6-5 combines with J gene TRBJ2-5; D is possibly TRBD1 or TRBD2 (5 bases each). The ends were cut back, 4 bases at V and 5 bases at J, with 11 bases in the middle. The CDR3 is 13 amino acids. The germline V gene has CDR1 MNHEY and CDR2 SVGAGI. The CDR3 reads CASSSQGGETQYF. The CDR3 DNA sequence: TGTGCCAGCAGTTCCCAGGGCGGGGAGACCCAGTACTTC.

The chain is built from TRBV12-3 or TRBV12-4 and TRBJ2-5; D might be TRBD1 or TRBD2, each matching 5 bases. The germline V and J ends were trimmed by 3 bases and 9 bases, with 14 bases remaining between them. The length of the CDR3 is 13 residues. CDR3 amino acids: CASSLGVVVAQYF. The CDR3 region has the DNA TGTGCCAGCAGTTTGGGGGTGGTGGTGGCCCAGTACTTC.

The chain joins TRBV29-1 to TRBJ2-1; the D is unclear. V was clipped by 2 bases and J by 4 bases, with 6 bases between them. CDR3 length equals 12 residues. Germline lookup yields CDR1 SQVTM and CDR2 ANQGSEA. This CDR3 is CSVESEYNEQFF. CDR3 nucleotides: TGCAGCGTTGAATCGGAATACAATGAGCAGTTCTTC.

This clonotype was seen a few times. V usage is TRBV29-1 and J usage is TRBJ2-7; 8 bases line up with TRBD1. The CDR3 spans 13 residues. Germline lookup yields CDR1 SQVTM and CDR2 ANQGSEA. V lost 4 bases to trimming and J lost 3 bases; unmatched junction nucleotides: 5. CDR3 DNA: TGCAGCGTTGGGACAGGGAAGGGCTACGAGCAGTACTTC. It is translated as CSVGTGKGYEQYF.

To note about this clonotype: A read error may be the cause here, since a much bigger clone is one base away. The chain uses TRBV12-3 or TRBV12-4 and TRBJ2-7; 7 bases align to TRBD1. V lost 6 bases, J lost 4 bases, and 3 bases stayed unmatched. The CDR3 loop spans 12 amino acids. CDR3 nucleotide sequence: TGTGCCAGCAGCAAGACAGGGTACGAGCAGTACTTC. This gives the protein CASSKTGYEQYF.

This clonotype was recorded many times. The CDR3 sequence: CSASHREKTQYF. CDR3 coding DNA: TGCAGTGCTAGTCACAGGGAAAAGACCCAGTACTTC. J is TRBJ2-5 and V is TRBV20-1; D is perhaps TRBD1 (6 bases). Germline V gene lookup returns CDR1 DFQATT and CDR2 SNEGSKA (reference sequence). CDR3 length equals 12 residues. The germline V and J ends were trimmed by 3 bases and 6 bases, with 11 bases remaining between them.

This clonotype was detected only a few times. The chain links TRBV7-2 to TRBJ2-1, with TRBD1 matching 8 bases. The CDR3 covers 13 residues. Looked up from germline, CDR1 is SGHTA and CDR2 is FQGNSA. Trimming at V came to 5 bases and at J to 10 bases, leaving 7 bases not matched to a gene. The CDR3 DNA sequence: TGTGCCAGCAGCGGGGTGACAGGGGCCGAGCAGTTCTTC. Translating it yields CASSGVTGAEQFF.

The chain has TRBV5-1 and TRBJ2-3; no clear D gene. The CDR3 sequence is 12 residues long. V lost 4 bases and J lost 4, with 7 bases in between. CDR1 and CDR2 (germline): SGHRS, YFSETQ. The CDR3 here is CASSPWADTQYF. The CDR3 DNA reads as TGCGCCAGCAGCCCCTGGGCAGATACGCAGTATTTT.

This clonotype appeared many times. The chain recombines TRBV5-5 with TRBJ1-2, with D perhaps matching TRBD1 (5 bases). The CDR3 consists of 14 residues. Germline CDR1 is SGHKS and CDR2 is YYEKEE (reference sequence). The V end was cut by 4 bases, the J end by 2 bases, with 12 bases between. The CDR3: CASSIGTANYGYTF. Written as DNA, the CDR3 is TGTGCCAGCAGCATTGGGACCGCGAACTATGGCTACACCTTC.

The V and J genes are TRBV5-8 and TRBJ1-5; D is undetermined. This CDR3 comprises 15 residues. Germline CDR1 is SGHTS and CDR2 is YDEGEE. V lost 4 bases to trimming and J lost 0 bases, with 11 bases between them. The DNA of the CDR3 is TGTGCCAGCAGCCCCAGGTGGACTAGCAATCAGCCCCAGCATTTT. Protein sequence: CASSPRWTSNQPQHF.

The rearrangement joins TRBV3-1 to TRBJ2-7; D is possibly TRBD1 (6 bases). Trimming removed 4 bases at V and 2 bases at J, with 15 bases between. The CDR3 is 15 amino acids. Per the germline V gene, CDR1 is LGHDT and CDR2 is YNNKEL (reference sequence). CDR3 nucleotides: TGTGCCAGCAGCCCAACCTCCGGGACAACCTACGAGCAGTACTTC. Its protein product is CASSPTSGTTYEQYF.